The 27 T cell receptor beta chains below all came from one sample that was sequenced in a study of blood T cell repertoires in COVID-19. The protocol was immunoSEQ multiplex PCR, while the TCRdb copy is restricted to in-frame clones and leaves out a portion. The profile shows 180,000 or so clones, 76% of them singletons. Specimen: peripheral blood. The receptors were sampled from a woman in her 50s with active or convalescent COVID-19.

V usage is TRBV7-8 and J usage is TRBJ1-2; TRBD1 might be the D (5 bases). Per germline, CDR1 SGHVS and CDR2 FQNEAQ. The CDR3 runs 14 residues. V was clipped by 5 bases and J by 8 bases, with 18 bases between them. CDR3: CASSATRDSYGYTF. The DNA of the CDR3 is TGTGCCAGCAGCGCTACCCGGGACTCTTACGGCTACACCTTC.

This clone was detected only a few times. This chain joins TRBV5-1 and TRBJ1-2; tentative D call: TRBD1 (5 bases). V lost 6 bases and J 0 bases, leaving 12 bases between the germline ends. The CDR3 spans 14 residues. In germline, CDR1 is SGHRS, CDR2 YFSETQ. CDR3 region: CASTPDNSNYGYTF. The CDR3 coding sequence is TGCGCCAGCACCCCGGACAACTCTAACTATGGCTACACCTTC.

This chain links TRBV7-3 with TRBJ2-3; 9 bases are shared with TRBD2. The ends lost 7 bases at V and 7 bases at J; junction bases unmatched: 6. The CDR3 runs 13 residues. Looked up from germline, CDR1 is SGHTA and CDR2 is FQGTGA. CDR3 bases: TGTGCCAGCACCGCGGGGGGGCGTAATACGCAGTATTTT. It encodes CASTAGGRNTQYF.

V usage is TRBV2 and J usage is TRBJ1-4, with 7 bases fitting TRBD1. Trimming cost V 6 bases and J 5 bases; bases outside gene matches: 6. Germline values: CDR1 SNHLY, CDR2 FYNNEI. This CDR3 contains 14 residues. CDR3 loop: CASRAGTANEKLFF. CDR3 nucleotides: TGTGCCAGCAGAGCCGGGACAGCAAATGAAAAACTGTTTTTT.

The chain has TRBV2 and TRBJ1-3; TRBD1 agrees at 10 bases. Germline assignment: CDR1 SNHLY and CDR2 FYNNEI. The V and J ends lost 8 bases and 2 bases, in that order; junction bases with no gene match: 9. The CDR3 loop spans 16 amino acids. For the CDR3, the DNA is TGTGCCAGCCTCTCTCAGACAGGGGGCACTGGAAACACCATATATTTT. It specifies CASLSQTGGTGNTIYF.

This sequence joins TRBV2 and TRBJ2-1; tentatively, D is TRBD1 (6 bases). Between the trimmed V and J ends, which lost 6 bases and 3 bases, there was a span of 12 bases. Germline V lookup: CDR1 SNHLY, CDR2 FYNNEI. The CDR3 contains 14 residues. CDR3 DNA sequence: TGTGCCAGCAGGTTGGACAGAAGCTACAATGAGCAGTTCTTC. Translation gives CASRLDRSYNEQFF.

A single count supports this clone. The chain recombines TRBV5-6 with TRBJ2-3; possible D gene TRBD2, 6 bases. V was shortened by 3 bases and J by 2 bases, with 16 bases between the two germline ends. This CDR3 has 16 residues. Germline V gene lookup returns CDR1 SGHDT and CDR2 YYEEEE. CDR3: CASSYRRGRDTDTQYF. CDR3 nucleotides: TGTGCCAGCAGCTATCGGAGGGGCAGGGACACAGATACGCAGTATTTT. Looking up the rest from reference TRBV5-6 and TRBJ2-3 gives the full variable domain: DAGVTQSPTHLIKTRGQQVTLRCSPKSGHDTVSWYQQALGQGPQFIFQYYEEEERQRGNFPDRFSGHQFPNYSSELNVNALLLGDSALYLCASSYRRGRDTDTQYFGPGTRLTVL.

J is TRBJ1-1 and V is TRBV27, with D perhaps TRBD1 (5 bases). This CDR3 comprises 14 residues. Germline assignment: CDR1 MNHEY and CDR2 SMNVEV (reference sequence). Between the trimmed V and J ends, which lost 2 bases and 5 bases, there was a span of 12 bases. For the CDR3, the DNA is TGTGCCAGCAGTTTAGTGGGGCGAAGGACTGAAGCTTTCTTT. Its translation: CASSLVGRRTEAFF.

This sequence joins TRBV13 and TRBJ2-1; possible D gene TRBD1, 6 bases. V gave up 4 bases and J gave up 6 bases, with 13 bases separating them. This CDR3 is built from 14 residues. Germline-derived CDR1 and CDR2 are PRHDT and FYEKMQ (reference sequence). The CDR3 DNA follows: TGTGCCAGCAGCTCTACCACAGGGTCCAATGAGCAGTTCTTC. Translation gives CASSSTTGSNEQFF.

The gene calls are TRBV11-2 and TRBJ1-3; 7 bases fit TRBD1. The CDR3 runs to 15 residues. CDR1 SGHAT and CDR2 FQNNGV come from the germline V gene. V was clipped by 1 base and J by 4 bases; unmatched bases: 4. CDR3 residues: CASSLAAGGGNTIYF. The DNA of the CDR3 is TGTGCCAGCAGCTTAGCGGCAGGGGGAGGAAACACCATATATTTT.

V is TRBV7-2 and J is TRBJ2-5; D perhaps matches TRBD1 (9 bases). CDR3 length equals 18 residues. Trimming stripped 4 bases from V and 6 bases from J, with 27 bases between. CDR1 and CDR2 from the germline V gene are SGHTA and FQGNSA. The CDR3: CASSSQRGGQGKGQTQYF. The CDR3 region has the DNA TGTGCCAGCAGCTCGCAACGGGGGGGACAGGGAAAAGGACAGACCCAGTACTTC.

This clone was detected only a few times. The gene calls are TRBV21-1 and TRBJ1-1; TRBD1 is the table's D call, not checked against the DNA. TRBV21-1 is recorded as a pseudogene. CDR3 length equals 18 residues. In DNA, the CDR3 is TGTGCCAGCAGCAATGATTGTTCCCTCCGGGCCAGGGACACTGAAGCTTTCTTT. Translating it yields CASSNDCSLRARDTEAFF.

The CDR3 DNA follows: TGTGCCAGCAGCTTAGCGGGCCAAGATACGCAGTATTTT. Encoded protein: CASSLAGQDTQYF. The chain is built from TRBV11-1 and TRBJ2-3; D call uncertain. CDR1 is SGHAT and CDR2 is FQDESV in the germline V gene (reference sequence). Trimming shortened V by 0 bases and J by 5 bases, and 6 bases separated the two germline ends. There are 13 residues in the CDR3.

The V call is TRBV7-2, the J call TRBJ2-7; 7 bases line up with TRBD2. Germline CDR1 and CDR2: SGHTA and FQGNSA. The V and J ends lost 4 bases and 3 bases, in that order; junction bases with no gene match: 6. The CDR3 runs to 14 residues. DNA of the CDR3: TGTGCCAGCAGCTCCCAAAGCGGGGACTACGAGCAGTACTTC. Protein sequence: CASSSQSGDYEQYF. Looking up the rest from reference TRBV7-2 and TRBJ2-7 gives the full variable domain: GAGVSQSPSNKVTEKGKDVELRCDPISGHTALYWYRQSLGQGLEFLIYFQGNSAPDKSGLPSDRFSAERTGGSVSTLTIQRTQQEDSAVYLCASSSQSGDYEQYFGPGTRLTVT.

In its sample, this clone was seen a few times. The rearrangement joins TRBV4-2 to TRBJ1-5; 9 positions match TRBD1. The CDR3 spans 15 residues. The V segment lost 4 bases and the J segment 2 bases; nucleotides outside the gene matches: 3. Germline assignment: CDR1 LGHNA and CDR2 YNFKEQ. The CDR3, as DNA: TGTGCCAGCAGCCGCGACAGGGGGGGCAATCAGCCCCAGCATTTT. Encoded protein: CASSRDRGGNQPQHF.

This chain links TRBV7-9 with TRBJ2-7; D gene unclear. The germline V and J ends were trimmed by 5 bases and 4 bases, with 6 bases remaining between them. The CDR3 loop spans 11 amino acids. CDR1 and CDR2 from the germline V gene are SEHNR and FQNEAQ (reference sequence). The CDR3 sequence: CASSPRYEQYF. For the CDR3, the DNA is TGTGCCAGCAGCCCCCGGTACGAGCAGTACTTC.

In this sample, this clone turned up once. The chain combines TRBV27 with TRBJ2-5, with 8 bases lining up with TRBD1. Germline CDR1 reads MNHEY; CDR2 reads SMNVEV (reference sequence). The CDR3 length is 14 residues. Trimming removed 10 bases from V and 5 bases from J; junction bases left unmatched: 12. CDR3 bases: TGTGCCACCGCACGACAGGGGAGATTGGAGACCCAGTACTTC. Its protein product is CATARQGRLETQYF.

CDR3 sequence (DNA): TGTGCCAGCAGCCAAGATATCCGGGACAGGGTGAACGAAAAACTGTTTTTT. Protein product: CASSQDIRDRVNEKLFF. The chain combines TRBV3-1 (or the pseudogene TRBV3-2) with TRBJ1-4; 9 nucleotides agree with TRBD1. The CDR3 consists of 17 residues. The trim removed 0 bases at V and 8 bases at J, leaving 10 bases unmatched. Looked up from germline, CDR1 is LGHDT and CDR2 is YNNKEL (reference sequence).

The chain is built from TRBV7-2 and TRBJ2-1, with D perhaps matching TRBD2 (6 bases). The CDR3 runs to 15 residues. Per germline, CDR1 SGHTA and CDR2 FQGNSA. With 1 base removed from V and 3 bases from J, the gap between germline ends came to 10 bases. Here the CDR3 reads CASSLVGGFYNEQFF. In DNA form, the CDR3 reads TGTGCCAGCAGCTTAGTCGGGGGATTCTACAATGAGCAGTTCTTC.

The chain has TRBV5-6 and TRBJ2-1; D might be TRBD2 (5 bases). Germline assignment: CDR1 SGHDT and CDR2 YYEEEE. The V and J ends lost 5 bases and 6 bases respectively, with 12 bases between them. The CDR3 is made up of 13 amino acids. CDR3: CASRLLGSNEQFF. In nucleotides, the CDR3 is TGTGCCAGCAGGTTACTAGGATCCAATGAGCAGTTCTTC.

CDR3 residues: CAWSDNEQFF. The CDR3 DNA follows: TGTGCCTGGAGCGACAATGAGCAGTTCTTC. The V gene is TRBV30, the J gene TRBJ2-1, with no clear D. Trimming shortened V by 3 bases and J by 5 bases, and 2 bases separated the two germline ends. The CDR3 is 10 amino acids. CDR1 is GTSNPN and CDR2 is SVGIG in the germline V gene (reference sequence).

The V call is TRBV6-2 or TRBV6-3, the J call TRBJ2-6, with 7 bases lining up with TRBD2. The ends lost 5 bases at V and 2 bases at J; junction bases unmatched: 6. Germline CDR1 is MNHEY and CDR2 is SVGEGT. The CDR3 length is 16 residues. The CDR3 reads CASSGRGSAGANVLTF. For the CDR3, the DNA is TGTGCCAGCAGTGGACGCGGGAGTGCTGGGGCCAACGTCCTGACTTTC.

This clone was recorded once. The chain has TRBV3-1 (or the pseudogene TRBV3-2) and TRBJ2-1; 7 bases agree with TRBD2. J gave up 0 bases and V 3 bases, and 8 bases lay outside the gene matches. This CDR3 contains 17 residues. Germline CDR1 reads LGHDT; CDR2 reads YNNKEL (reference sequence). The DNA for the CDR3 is TGTGCCAGCAGCCAGCCCGGGGGGACTGTCTCCTACAATGAGCAGTTCTTC. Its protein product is CASSQPGGTVSYNEQFF.

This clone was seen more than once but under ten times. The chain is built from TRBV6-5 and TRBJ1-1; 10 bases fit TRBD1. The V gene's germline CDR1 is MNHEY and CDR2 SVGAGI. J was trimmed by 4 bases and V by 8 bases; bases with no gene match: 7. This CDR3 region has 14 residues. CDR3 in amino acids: CASSVGQGLTEAFF. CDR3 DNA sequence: TGTGCCAGCTCCGTGGGACAGGGGCTCACTGAAGCTTTCTTT.

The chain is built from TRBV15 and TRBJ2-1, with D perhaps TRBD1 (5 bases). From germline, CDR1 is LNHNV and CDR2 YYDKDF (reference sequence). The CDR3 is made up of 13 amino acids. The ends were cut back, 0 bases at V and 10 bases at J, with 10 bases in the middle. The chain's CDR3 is CATSRDRVSEQFF. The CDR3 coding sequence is TGTGCCACCAGCAGAGACAGGGTAAGCGAGCAGTTCTTC.

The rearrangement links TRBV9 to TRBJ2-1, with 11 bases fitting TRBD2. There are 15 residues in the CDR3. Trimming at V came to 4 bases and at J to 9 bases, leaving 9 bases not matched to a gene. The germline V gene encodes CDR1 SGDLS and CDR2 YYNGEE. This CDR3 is CASSSRVAGGVEQFF. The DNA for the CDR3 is TGTGCCAGCAGCTCCCGGGTAGCGGGGGGGGTTGAGCAGTTCTTC.

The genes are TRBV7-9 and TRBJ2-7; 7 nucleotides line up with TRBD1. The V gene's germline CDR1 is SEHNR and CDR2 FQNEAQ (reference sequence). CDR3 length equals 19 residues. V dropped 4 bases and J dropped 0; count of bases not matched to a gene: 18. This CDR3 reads CASSSDDGADRAPSYEQYF. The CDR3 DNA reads TGTGCCAGCAGCTCGGACGACGGGGCCGACAGGGCGCCCTCCTACGAGCAGTACTTC.